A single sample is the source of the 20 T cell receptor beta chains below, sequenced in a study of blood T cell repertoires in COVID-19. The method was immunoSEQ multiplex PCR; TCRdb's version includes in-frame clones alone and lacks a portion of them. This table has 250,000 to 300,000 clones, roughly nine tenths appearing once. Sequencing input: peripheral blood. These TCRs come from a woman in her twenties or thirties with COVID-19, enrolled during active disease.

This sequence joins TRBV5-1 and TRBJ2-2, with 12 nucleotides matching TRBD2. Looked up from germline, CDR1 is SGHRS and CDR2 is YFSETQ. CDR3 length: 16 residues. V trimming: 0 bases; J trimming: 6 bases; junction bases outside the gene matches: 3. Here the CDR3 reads CASSLGLAGVSGELFF. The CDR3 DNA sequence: TGCGCCAGCAGCTTGGGACTAGCGGGGGTCTCCGGGGAGCTGTTTTTT.

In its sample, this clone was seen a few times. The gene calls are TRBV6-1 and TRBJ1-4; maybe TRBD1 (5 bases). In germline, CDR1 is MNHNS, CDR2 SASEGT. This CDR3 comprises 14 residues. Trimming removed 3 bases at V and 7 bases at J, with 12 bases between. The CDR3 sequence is CASSEGGSFEKLFF. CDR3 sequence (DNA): TGTGCCAGCAGTGAGGGGGGGTCCTTTGAAAAACTGTTTTTT.

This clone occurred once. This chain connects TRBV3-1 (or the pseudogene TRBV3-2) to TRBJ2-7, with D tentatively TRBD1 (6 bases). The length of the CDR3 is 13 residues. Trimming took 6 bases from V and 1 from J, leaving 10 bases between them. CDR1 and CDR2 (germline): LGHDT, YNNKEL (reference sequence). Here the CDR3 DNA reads TGTGCCAGCAGACCAAGGGGGTCCTACGAGCAGTACTTC. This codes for CASRPRGSYEQYF.

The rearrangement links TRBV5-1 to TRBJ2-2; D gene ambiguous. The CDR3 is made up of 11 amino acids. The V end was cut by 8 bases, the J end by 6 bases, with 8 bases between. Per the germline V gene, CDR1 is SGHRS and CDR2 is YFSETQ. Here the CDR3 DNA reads TGCGCCAGTTTTCTCTCCGGGGAGCTGTTTTTT. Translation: CASFLSGELFF.

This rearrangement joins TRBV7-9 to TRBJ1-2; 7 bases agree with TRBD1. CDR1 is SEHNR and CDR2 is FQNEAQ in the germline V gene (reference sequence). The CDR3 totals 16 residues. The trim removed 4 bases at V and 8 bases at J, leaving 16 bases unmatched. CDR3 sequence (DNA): TGTGCCAGCAGCTCCAGACAGGGAATGAAAAGAGACGGCTACACCTTC. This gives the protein CASSSRQGMKRDGYTF.

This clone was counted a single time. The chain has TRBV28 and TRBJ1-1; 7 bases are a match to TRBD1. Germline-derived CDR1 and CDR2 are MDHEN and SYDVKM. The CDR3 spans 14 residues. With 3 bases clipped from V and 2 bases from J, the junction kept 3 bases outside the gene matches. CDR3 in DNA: TGTGCCAGCAGTTTGGTAGGGGGCAACACTGAAGCTTTCTTT. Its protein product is CASSLVGGNTEAFF.

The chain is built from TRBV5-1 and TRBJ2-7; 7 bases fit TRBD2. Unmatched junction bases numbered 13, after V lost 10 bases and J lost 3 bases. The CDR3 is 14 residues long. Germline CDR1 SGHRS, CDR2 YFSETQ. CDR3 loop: CAAQWGGGGYEQYF. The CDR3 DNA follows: TGCGCCGCTCAGTGGGGCGGGGGTGGCTACGAGCAGTACTTC.

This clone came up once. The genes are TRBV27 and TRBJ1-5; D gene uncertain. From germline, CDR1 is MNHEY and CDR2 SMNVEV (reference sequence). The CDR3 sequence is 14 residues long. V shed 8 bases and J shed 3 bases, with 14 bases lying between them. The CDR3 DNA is TGTGCCAGCGGCATGGGCGGGAACAATCAGCCCCAGCATTTT. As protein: CASGMGGNNQPQHF.

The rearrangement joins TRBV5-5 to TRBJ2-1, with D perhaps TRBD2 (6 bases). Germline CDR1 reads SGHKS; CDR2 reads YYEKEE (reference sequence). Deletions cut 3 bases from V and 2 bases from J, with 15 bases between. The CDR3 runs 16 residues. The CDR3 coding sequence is TGTGCCAGCAGCTCCCCCGGCGGGGAGCCCTACAATGAGCAGTTCTTC. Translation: CASSSPGGEPYNEQFF.

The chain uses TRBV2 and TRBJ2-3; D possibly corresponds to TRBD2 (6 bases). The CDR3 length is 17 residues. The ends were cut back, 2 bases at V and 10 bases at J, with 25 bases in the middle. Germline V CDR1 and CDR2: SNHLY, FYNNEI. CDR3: CASSEFVLAFSVKAQYF. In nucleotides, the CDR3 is TGTGCCAGCAGTGAATTTGTACTAGCCTTCAGTGTCAAGGCGCAGTATTTT.

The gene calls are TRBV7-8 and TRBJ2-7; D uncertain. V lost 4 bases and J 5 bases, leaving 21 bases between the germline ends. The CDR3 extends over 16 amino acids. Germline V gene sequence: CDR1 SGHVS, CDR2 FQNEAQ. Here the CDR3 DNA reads TGTGCCAGCAGCTCGAAACCCTCACTTCAGGCCCACGAGCAGTACTTC. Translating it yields CASSSKPSLQAHEQYF.

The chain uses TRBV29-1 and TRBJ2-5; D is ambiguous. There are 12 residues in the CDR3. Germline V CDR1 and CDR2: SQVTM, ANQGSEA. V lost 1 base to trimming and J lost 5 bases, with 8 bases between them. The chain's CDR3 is CSVEGRMETQYF. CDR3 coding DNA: TGCAGCGTTGAAGGTCGTATGGAGACCCAGTACTTC.

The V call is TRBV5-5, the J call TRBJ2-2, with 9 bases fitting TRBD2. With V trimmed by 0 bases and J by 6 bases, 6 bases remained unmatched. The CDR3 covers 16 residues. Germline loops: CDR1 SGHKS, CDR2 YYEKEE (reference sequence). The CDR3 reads CASSLGRGGAPGELFF. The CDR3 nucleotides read TGTGCCAGCAGCTTGGGGCGCGGGGGGGCCCCCGGGGAGCTGTTTTTT. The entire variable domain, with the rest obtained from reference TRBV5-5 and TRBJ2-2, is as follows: DAGVTQSPTHLIKTRGQQVTLRCSPISGHKSVSWYQQVLGQGPQFIFQYYEKEERGRGNFPDRFSARQFPNYSSELNVNALLLGDSALYLCASSLGRGGAPGELFFGEGSRLTVL.

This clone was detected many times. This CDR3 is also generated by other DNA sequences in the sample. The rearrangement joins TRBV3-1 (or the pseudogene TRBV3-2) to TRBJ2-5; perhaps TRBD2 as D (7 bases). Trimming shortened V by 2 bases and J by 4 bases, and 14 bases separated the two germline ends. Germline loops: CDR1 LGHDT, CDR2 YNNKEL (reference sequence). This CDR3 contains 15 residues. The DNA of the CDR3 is TGTGCCAGCAGCCAATTGCGCGGGGGCGGAGAGACCCAGTACTTC. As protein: CASSQLRGGGETQYF.

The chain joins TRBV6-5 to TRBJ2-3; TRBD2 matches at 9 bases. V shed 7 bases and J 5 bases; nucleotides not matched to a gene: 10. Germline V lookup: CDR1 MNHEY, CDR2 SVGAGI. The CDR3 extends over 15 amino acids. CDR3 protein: CASKRKRGALDTQYF. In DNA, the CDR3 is TGTGCCAGCAAAAGGAAGCGGGGGGCCTTAGATACGCAGTATTTT.

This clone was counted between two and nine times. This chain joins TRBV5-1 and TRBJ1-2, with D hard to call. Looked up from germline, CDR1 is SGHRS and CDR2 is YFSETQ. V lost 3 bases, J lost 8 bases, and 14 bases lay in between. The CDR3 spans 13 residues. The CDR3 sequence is CASSSQDGRGYTF. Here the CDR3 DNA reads TGCGCCAGCAGCTCCCAAGATGGGCGCGGCTACACCTTC.

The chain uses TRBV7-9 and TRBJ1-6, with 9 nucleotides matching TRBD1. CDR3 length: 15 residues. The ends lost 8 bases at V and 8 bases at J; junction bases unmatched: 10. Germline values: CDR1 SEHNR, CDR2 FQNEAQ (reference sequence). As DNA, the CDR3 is TGTGCCAGCCAAGAGGGGGACAGGGTGTATTCACCCCTCCACTTT. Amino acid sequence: CASQEGDRVYSPLHF.

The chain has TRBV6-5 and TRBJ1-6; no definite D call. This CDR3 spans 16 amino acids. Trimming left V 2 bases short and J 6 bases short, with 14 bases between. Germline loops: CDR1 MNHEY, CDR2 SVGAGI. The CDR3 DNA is TGTGCCAGCAGTTACGGAACAGTGAGTGGTAATTCACCCCTCCACTTT. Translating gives CASSYGTVSGNSPLHF.

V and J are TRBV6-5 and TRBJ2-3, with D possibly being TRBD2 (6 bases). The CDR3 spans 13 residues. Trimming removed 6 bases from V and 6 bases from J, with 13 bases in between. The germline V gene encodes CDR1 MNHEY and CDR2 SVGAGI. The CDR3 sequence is CASRGLPGDTQYF. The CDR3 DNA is TGTGCCAGCAGGGGACTTCCCGGGGATACGCAGTATTTT.

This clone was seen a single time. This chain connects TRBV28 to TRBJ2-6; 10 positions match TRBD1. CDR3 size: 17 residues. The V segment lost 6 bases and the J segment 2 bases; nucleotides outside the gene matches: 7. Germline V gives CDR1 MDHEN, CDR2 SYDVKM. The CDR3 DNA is TGTGCCAGCAGCCGGGGACAGGGGAGTCCTGGGGCCAACGTCCTGACTTTC. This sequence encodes CASSRGQGSPGANVLTF.